This T cell receptor (beta chain) was captured in a study of cytotoxic CD8 clonotypes in ibrutinib-treated CLL. Overall study context: After a median of approximately 70 months, roughly 14 patients stayed remitted and 12 progressed; responses had been partial in some 24 and complete in 2. Response samples followed a median about twelve months of treatment, range 6 to 36. Across samples, productive templates numbered 200,000 to 300,000 and productive rearrangements reached about 98,000 on average. General study points: Treatment saw public clonotypes, which were uncommon, either contract or stay stable.

The method was immunoSEQ multiplex PCR; TCRdb's version includes in-frame clones alone and lacks a portion of them. Of more than 25,000 clones in the sample, around three quarters were seen once. The CDR3 runs to 14 residues. The V gene lost 2 bases and the J gene lost 4 bases, with 6 bases spanning the gap. Germline CDR1 reads SGHAT; CDR2 reads FQNNGV. Remarks on this clone: Its specificity is unknown.

This chain connects TRBV11-2 to TRBJ1-6; no reliable D call. This sample comprised PBMCs, obtained after 24 months of ibrutinib treatment. The TCR was taken from a human donor with chronic lymphocytic leukemia. The CDR3 DNA reads TGTGCCAGCAGCTTAACTGATTATAATTCACCCCTCCACTTT. Its translation is CASSLTDYNSPLHF.